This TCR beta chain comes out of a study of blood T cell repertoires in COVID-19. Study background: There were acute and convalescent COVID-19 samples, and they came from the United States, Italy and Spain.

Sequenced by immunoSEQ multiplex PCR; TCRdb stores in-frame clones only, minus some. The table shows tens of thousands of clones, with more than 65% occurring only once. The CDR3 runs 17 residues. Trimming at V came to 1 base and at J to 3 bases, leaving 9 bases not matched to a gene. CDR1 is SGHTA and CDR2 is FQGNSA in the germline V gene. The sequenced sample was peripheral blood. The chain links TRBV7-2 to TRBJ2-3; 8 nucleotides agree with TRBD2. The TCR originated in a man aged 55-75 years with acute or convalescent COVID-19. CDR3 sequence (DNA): TGTGCCAGCAGCTTAGGGACTAGCCGGGGGGTAACAGATACGCAGTATTTT. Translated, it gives CASSLGTSRGVTDTQYF. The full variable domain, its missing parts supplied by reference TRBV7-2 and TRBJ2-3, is GAGVSQSPSNKVTEKGKDVELRCDPISGHTALYWYRQSLGQGLEFLIYFQGNSAPDKSGLPSDRFSAERTGGSVSTLTIQRTQQEDSAVYLCASSLGTSRGVTDTQYFGPGTRLTVL.